This T cell receptor (beta chain) was sequenced during a study of blood T cell repertoires in COVID-19. Sequencing used immunoSEQ multiplex PCR; TCRdb keeps in-frame clones, though not all of them. The data contain over 250,000 clones, roughly 87% of them seen just once; the ten biggest clones take up 0.7% to 0.85%. The germline CDR1 and CDR2 sequences are SGHTA and FQGNSA. The CDR3 sequence is 18 residues long. V gave up 2 bases and J gave up 3 bases; unmatched junction bases: 3. The sequence derives from a woman in her thirties with acute or convalescent COVID-19. Sequenced input: peripheral blood. This chain uses TRBV7-2 with TRBJ2-2; 16 bases line up with TRBD2. CDR3: CASSLTGLAGGYTGELFF. In DNA form, the CDR3 reads TGTGCCAGCAGCTTAACGGGACTAGCGGGAGGGTACACCGGGGAGCTGTTTTTT. Looking up the rest from reference TRBV7-2 and TRBJ2-2 gives the full variable domain: GAGVSQSPSNKVTEKGKDVELRCDPISGHTALYWYRQSLGQGLEFLIYFQGNSAPDKSGLPSDRFSAERTGGSVSTLTIQRTQQEDSAVYLCASSLTGLAGGYTGELFFGEGSRLTVL.